This T cell receptor beta chain is drawn from a study of blood T cell repertoires in COVID-19. About the research overall: From the United States, Italy and Spain came samples of acute and convalescent COVID-19. T cells, B-cell-depleted T cells, or PBMCs provided the cDNA or gDNA that served as material.

The J segment lost 8 bases and the V segment lost 5 bases, leaving 5 bases of the junction unmatched. The germline CDR1 and CDR2 sequences are SGHTA and FQGNSA. CDR3 length: 13 residues. Authors' data handling: How many nucleated cells were present was estimated from reference gene primer amplification. Produced via immunoSEQ multiplex PCR; TCRdb's table is partial and in-frame only. The V and J calls and clone size are taken from that table; D and trimming were inferred from the DNA. In the table there are 25,000 to 35,000 clones, more than 90% of which are singletons. Sequencing used peripheral blood. This TCR came from a man between 65 and 85 years old with active or convalescent COVID-19. The rearrangement joins TRBV7-2 to TRBJ1-3, with 8 bases that match TRBD1. The CDR3 DNA is TGTGCCAGCAGCCGCCTCAGGGGGCACACCATATATTTT. Residues: CASSRLRGHTIYF.